Each of the 19 T cell receptor beta chains below was sequenced from the same sample in a study of T-cell reconstitution after alpha-beta-depleted transplantation in children. Researchers prepared the TCRbeta library using unique molecular identifiers, the study reports. TCRdb re-called the PCR reads with MiXCR, one entry per CDR3 protein. This table has around 680,000 distinct CDR3 sequences, 15% to 20% appearing once. The sequences come from PBMCs from the stem cell graft donor, collected from the stem cell graft. The receptors shown here come from a human donor who donated a stem cell graft to a child with acute myeloid leukemia.

Many counts were recorded for this clonotype. The chain couples TRBV20-1 to TRBJ2-3; 7 bases agree with TRBD1. Germline assignment: CDR1 DFQATT and CDR2 SNEGSKA (reference sequence). The CDR3 runs 11 residues. J lost 5 bases, V lost 5 bases, and 1 base had no gene match. The CDR3 DNA reads TGCAGTGCTTCAGGGGGAGATACGCAGTATTTT. It translates to CSASGGDTQYF.

This clonotype was seen a handful of times. This is likely a read error, given that the CDR3 carries no conserved phenylalanine or tryptophan at its end. The DNA is left out, because the CDR3 cannot be placed on it with certainty; the CDR3 is given as TCRdb lists it. The J gene is TRBJ1-2, the V gene TRBV12-3 or TRBV12-4; the D call in the table, TRBD1, was not verified against the DNA. The CDR3 region is 11 residues in length, termini included. CDR3 loop: CASSAGSHPDL.

For this clonotype: Relative to the germline gene, one junction end is altered; a read error may explain this. The CDR3 DNA reads as TGTCCCACCAGCAGAGATCCCGATAATGAGCAGTTCTTC. This translates into CPTSRDPDNEQFF. The chain uses TRBV15 and TRBJ2-1; D is undetermined. CDR3 size: 13 residues. From germline, CDR1 is LNHNV and CDR2 YYDKDF (reference sequence).

This clonotype was found a few times. This chain links TRBV5-4 with TRBJ1-2; the match to TRBD1 covers 7 bases. The CDR3 is 13 amino acids. The trim removed 3 bases at V and 4 bases at J, leaving 3 bases unmatched. Germline assignment: CDR1 SGHNT and CDR2 YYREEE (reference sequence). The CDR3 loop is CASSWDSVYGYTF. The CDR3 DNA reads as TGTGCCAGCAGCTGGGACAGTGTCTATGGCTACACCTTC.

The rearrangement uses TRBV10-2 and TRBJ2-3, with a possible D match to TRBD1 (6 bases). The V gene lost 2 bases and the J gene lost 7 bases, with 10 bases spanning the gap. This CDR3 has 13 amino acids. Germline CDR1 is WSHSY and CDR2 is SAAADI. CDR3 DNA: TGCGCCAGCAGTGAGCCGCAGGGGTATACGCAGTATTTT. Its protein is CASSEPQGYTQYF.

The CDR3 sequence is CASSPQTGATDTQYF. Here the CDR3 DNA reads TGCGCCAGCAGCCCACAAACCGGGGCGACAGATACGCAGTATTTT. This rearrangement joins TRBV5-1 to TRBJ2-3, with D tentatively TRBD1 or TRBD2 (5 bases each). The V end lost 4 bases, the J end lost 3 bases, and 15 bases lay between the germline ends. This CDR3 spans 15 amino acids. Germline lookup yields CDR1 SGHRS and CDR2 YFSETQ.

The CDR3 is CASSPRDRGHEQFF. The CDR3 bases are TGTGCCAGCAGCCCCCGGGACAGGGGGCATGAGCAGTTCTTC. V gene TRBV7-2 combines with J gene TRBJ2-1; 12 bases match TRBD1. Germline V gives CDR1 SGHTA, CDR2 FQGNSA. This CDR3 contains 14 residues. The V gene end was trimmed by 5 bases and the J gene end by 8 bases; junction bases not matched to a gene: 4.

This clonotype was observed a few times. V and J are TRBV5-1 and TRBJ2-3; D ambiguous. Germline V gene lookup returns CDR1 SGHRS and CDR2 YFSETQ. The ends were cut back, 0 bases at V and 5 bases at J, with 10 bases in the middle. The CDR3 is 14 amino acids. The CDR3 region has the DNA TGCGCCAGCAGCTTGGACTCCCTGGGAGATACGCAGTATTTT. Protein: CASSLDSLGDTQYF. The full variable domain, rest sourced from reference TRBV5-1 and TRBJ2-3, is KAGVTQTPRYLIKTRGQQVTLSCSPISGHRSVSWYQQTPGQGLQFLFEYFSETQRNKGNFPGRFSGRQFSNSRSEMNVSTLELGDSALYLCASSLDSLGDTQYFGPGTRLTVL.

This clonotype was seen repeatedly, ten times or more. The chain joins TRBV7-2 to TRBJ1-1; D ambiguous. CDR3 size: 13 residues. Germline assignment: CDR1 SGHTA and CDR2 FQGNSA. Trimming cost V 3 bases and J 1 base, with 6 bases left between them. The chain's CDR3 is CASSFSTNTEAFF. In nucleotides, the CDR3 is TGTGCCAGCAGCTTCTCTACGAACACTGAAGCTTTCTTT.

The chain links TRBV30 to TRBJ1-6; possibly TRBD1 for D (5 bases). Germline-derived CDR1 and CDR2 are GTSNPN and SVGIG (reference sequence). This CDR3 has 17 amino acids. Trimming pared 0 bases from V and 14 bases from J, leaving 26 bases between. For the CDR3, the DNA is TGTGCCTGGAGTGTACTCTTTGGCCAGGGAGGGATGCAGGCCCTCCACTTT. It codes for CAWSVLFGQGGMQALHF.

The chain recombines TRBV3-1 with TRBJ1-1, with D perhaps TRBD1 (6 bases). The CDR3 has 13 amino acids. V gave up 4 bases and J gave up 6 bases, with 12 bases separating them. The germline gives CDR1 LGHDT, CDR2 YNNKEL (reference sequence). The CDR3 sequence: CASSRNRDPEAFF. In nucleotides, the CDR3 is TGTGCCAGCAGCCGAAACAGGGATCCTGAAGCTTTCTTT.

The rearrangement links TRBV7-2 to TRBJ2-5, with TRBD2 identical over 8 bases. Germline CDR1 reads SGHTA; CDR2 reads FQGNSA. V lost 0 bases to trimming and J lost 5 bases; unmatched junction nucleotides: 8. CDR3 length: 16 residues. CDR3 residues: CASSLARRGARETQYF. Written as DNA, the CDR3 is TGTGCCAGCAGCTTAGCGAGGCGGGGGGCCCGGGAGACCCAGTACTTC.

The chain combines TRBV29-1 with TRBJ2-5, with D possibly matching TRBD2 (5 bases). Per the germline V gene, CDR1 is SQVTM and CDR2 is ANQGSEA. V lost 0 bases to trimming and J lost 3 bases, with 11 bases between them. CDR3 length: 14 residues. CDR3 amino acids: CSVEEAAEEETQYF. The CDR3 DNA reads TGCAGCGTTGAAGAGGCAGCGGAGGAAGAGACCCAGTACTTC. The full variable domain, rest sourced from reference TRBV29-1 and TRBJ2-5, is SAVISQKPSRDICQRGTSLTIQCQVDSQVTMMFWYRQQPGQSLTLIATANQGSEATYESGFVIDKFPISRPNLTFSTLTVSNMSPEDSSIYLCSVEEAAEEETQYFGPGTRLLVL.

This chain joins TRBV30 and TRBJ1-1, with TRBD1 matching 7 bases. CDR1 and CDR2 from the germline V gene are GTSNPN and SVGIG (reference sequence). The CDR3 consists of 14 residues. V lost 0 bases to trimming and J lost 5 bases; unmatched junction nucleotides: 6. This chain's CDR3 is CAWSVYRGDTEAFF. In nucleotides, the CDR3 is TGTGCCTGGAGTGTATACAGGGGAGATACTGAAGCTTTCTTT.

The chain carries TRBV7-9 and TRBJ1-6; no firm D call. The V gene lost 5 bases and the J gene lost 10 bases, with 9 bases spanning the gap. From germline, CDR1 is SEHNR and CDR2 FQNEAQ (reference sequence). The CDR3 totals 12 residues. The CDR3 spells CASSRDLSPLHF. The CDR3 DNA reads as TGTGCCAGCAGCCGCGACCTGTCACCCCTCCACTTT.

This clonotype was counted between two and nine times. The CDR3: CASSLLLVGSSYEQYF. The DNA for the CDR3 is TGTGCCAGCAGCTTACTCTTAGTGGGAAGCTCCTACGAGCAGTACTTC. This chain connects TRBV7-9 to TRBJ2-7; D unresolved. CDR3 length: 16 residues. CDR1 and CDR2 (germline): SEHNR, FQNEAQ (reference sequence). Deletions cut 2 bases from V and 0 bases from J, with 14 bases between.

The chain is built from TRBV2 and TRBJ1-2; 7 bases map to TRBD1. The V segment lost 3 bases and the J segment 2 bases; nucleotides outside the gene matches: 6. Per germline, CDR1 SNHLY and CDR2 FYNNEI. CDR3 length: 15 amino acids. CDR3 loop: CASSDTGVGNYGYTF. Written as DNA, the CDR3 is TGTGCCAGCAGTGACACAGGGGTCGGGAACTATGGCTACACCTTC.

This clonotype has ten or more counts. The chain employs TRBV20-1 and TRBJ1-2, with 11 bases matching TRBD1. V trimming: 5 bases; J trimming: 4 bases; junction bases outside the gene matches: 3. The CDR3 consists of 13 residues. Germline assignment: CDR1 DFQATT and CDR2 SNEGSKA (reference sequence). The CDR3 bases are TGCAGTGCTGGACAGGGGGCATCCTATGGCTACACCTTC. Amino acid sequence: CSAGQGASYGYTF.

This clonotype was seen many times. In nucleotides, the CDR3 is TGCAGTGCCCACAGGGGGAATTCAGATCAGCCCCAGCATTTT. Protein: CSAHRGNSDQPQHF. The chain joins TRBV20-1 to TRBJ1-5, with 8 bases lining up with TRBD1. Unmatched junction bases numbered 9, after V lost 6 bases and J lost 5 bases. The CDR3 is 14 residues long. Germline values: CDR1 DFQATT, CDR2 SNEGSKA (reference sequence).